This paragraph reports one T cell receptor beta chain. Repertoires were generated with immunoSEQ multiplex PCR, while TCRdb's copy carries only in-frame clones and drops some. Among roughly 39,000 clones listed, about nine tenths were seen once. The CDR3 is 16 residues long. The germline CDR1 and CDR2 sequences are SGHAT and FQNNGV. Trimming removed 0 bases from V and 8 bases from J; junction bases left unmatched: 6. These data come from a study of T cell changes during pregnancy in multiple sclerosis. This sequence was found in a female donor with multiple sclerosis, enrolled in a pregnancy study. The sequenced sample was PBMCs (not recorded whether the cells were cultured). The chain combines TRBV11-2 with TRBJ1-4; 10 nucleotides match TRBD1. CDR3 coding DNA: TGTGCCAGCAGCTTAGACCCGGGACAGGGGCTCGAAAAACTGTTTTTT. As protein: CASSLDPGQGLEKLFF.